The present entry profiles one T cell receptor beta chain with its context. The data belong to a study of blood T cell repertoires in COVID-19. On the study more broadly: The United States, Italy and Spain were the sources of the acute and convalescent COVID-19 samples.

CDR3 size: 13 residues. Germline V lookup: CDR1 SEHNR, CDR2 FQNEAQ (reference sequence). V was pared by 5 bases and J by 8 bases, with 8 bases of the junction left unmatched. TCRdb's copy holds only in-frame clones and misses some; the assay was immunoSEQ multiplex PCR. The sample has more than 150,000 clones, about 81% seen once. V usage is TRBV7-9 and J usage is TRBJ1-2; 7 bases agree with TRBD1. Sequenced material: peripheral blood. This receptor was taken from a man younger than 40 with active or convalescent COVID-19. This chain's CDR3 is CASSEGTDEGYTF. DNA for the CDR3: TGTGCCAGCAGCGAGGGGACAGATGAAGGCTACACCTTC.